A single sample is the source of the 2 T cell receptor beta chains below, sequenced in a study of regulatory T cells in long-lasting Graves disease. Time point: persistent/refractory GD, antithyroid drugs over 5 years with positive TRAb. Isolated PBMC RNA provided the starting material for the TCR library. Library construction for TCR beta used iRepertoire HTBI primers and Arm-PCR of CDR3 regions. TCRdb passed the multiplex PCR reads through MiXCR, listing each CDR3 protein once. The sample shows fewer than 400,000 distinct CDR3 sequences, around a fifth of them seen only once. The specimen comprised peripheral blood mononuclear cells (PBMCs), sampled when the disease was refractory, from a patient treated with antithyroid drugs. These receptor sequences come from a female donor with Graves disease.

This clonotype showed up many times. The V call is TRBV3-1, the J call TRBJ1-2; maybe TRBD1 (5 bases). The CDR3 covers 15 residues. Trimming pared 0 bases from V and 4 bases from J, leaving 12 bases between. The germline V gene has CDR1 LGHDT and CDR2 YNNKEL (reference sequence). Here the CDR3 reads CASSQDRQGAYGYTF. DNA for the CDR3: TGTGCCAGCAGCCAAGATCGTCAAGGGGCCTATGGCTACACCTTC.

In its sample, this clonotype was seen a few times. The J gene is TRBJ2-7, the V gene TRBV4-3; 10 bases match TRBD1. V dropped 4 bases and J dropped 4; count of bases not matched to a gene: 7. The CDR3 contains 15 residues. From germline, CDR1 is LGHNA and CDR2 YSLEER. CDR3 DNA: TGCGCCAGCAGCCCGGGGACAGGGGTTAGGTACGAGCAGTACTTC. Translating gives CASSPGTGVRYEQYF.